The 28 T cell receptor beta chains below come from one sample, sequenced in a study of blood T cell repertoires in COVID-19. Clones were sequenced by immunoSEQ multiplex PCR, and TCRdb holds only the in-frame ones, with some missing. Here the sample spans 75,000 to 90,000 clones, about 83% being singletons. The sequenced sample consisted of peripheral blood. These receptors came from a man aged 50 to 60 with active COVID-19.

In DNA form, the CDR3 reads TGTGCCAGCAGCCCGGGACAGGGAATTAATCAGCCCCAGCATTTT. It specifies CASSPGQGINQPQHF. This chain uses TRBV2 with TRBJ1-5, with 9 bases that match TRBD1. After removal of 6 bases from V and 4 bases from J, the junction contained 7 bases not matched to a gene. Germline V gene data show CDR1 as SNHLY and CDR2 as FYNNEI. CDR3 length equals 15 residues. Full variable domain (outside the CDR3, taken from reference TRBV2 and TRBJ1-5): EPEVTQTPSHQVTQMGQEVILRCVPISNHLYFYWYRQILGQKVEFLVSFYNNEISEKSEIFDDQFSVERPDGSNFTLKIRSTKLEDSAMYFCASSPGQGINQPQHFGDGTRLSIL.

The chain couples TRBV11-2 to TRBJ2-7; D remains ambiguous. V lost 5 bases to trimming and J lost 6 bases, with 20 bases between them. Germline CDR1 and CDR2: SGHAT and FQNNGV. The CDR3 totals 15 residues. CDR3 region: CASSPGSRRSAEQYF. The CDR3, as DNA: TGTGCCAGCAGCCCGGGTAGTAGACGTAGTGCCGAGCAGTACTTC.

The chain uses TRBV20-1 and TRBJ1-1, with D unclear. This CDR3 spans 15 amino acids. The germline CDR1 and CDR2 sequences are DFQATT and SNEGSKA (reference sequence). The V end lost 3 bases, the J end lost 1 base, and 15 bases lay between the germline ends. The CDR3 region is CSASQRTGGNTEAFF. The CDR3 coding sequence is TGCAGTGCTAGTCAGCGGACGGGAGGGAACACTGAAGCTTTCTTT.

V and J are TRBV18 and TRBJ2-2; 7 bases match TRBD2. V gave up 3 bases and J gave up 4 bases; unmatched junction bases: 8. The germline CDR1 and CDR2 sequences are KGHSH and LQKENI. The length of the CDR3 is 16 residues. Here the CDR3 DNA reads TGTGCCAGCTCACCGTACGGGACTACAACCACCGGGGAGCTGTTTTTT. Encoded protein: CASSPYGTTTTGELFF.

The chain links TRBV19 to TRBJ2-7; tentatively, D is TRBD1 (6 bases). Germline V CDR1 and CDR2: LNHDA, SQIVND (reference sequence). The V end lost 3 bases, the J end lost 2 bases, and 11 bases lay between the germline ends. The CDR3 covers 14 residues. The DNA of the CDR3 is TGTGCCAGTAGTATGGGGGCCGGGACCTACGAGCAGTACTTC. The encoded protein is CASSMGAGTYEQYF.

This clone has more than one count but fewer than ten. V and J are TRBV2 and TRBJ1-5; TRBD1 is a possible D gene (5 bases). The germline V and J ends were trimmed by 8 bases and 3 bases, with 11 bases remaining between them. Per germline, CDR1 SNHLY and CDR2 FYNNEI. The length of the CDR3 is 13 residues. CDR3 residues: CASCDSFNQPQHF. In nucleotides, the CDR3 is TGTGCCAGCTGCGACAGTTTCAATCAGCCCCAGCATTTT.

V is TRBV3-1 (or the pseudogene TRBV3-2) and J is TRBJ2-7; 10 nucleotides line up with TRBD1. This CDR3 is built from 18 residues. Per germline, CDR1 LGHDT and CDR2 YNNKEL (reference sequence). V lost 1 base and J lost 3; bases outside the gene matches: 12. CDR3 sequence reads: CASSQARDRGGRVYEQYF. The CDR3 nucleotides read TGTGCCAGCAGCCAAGCCCGGGACAGGGGAGGCCGAGTCTACGAGCAGTACTTC.

The chain is built from TRBV2 and TRBJ2-2; 10 bases are shared with TRBD2. Germline-derived CDR1 and CDR2 are SNHLY and FYNNEI. The V segment lost 2 bases and the J segment 0 bases; nucleotides outside the gene matches: 9. The CDR3 consists of 19 residues. CDR3 amino acids: CASSETLGLAAANTGELFF. CDR3 nucleotide sequence: TGTGCCAGCAGTGAAACCCTCGGACTAGCGGCAGCGAACACCGGGGAGCTGTTTTTT.

The rearrangement links TRBV27 to TRBJ2-1; tentatively, D is TRBD2 (7 bases). V shed 3 bases and J shed 10 bases, with 19 bases lying between them. The CDR3 totals 15 residues. Germline CDR1 and CDR2: MNHEY and SMNVEV (reference sequence). CDR3 nucleotides: TGTGCCAGCAGTTTTAGTGGGGGGGCGTTGGGGGAGCAGTTCTTC. This sequence encodes CASSFSGGALGEQFF.

The V call is TRBV5-4, the J call TRBJ1-4, with 10 bases aligning to TRBD1. Germline lookup yields CDR1 SGHNT and CDR2 YYREEE (reference sequence). The CDR3 is made up of 17 amino acids. The junction had 7 bases not matched to a gene; V was cut back by 0 bases and J by 5 bases. CDR3 in amino acids: CASSLAGTGVLNEKLFF. Written as DNA, the CDR3 is TGTGCCAGCAGCTTGGCTGGGACAGGGGTATTGAATGAAAAACTGTTTTTT.

This chain uses TRBV30 with TRBJ1-5; unclear D gene. V was pared by 0 bases and J by 1 base, with 4 bases between. There are 13 residues in the CDR3. The V gene's germline CDR1 is GTSNPN and CDR2 SVGIG (reference sequence). CDR3 DNA sequence: TGTGCCTGGAGTGTACAGAGCAATCAGCCCCAGCATTTT. The encoded protein is CAWSVQSNQPQHF.

This chain uses TRBV28 with TRBJ2-1; 11 nucleotides line up with TRBD2. There are 17 residues in the CDR3. From germline, CDR1 is MDHEN and CDR2 SYDVKM. V gave up 5 bases and J gave up 4 bases; unmatched junction bases: 10. The CDR3 loop is CASSGRSGLAAYNEQFF. The CDR3 region has the DNA TGTGCCAGCAGTGGGCGTTCGGGACTAGCGGCTTACAATGAGCAGTTCTTC.

As DNA, the CDR3 is TGTGCCAGCAGCGTAACGGGACTAGCGACCGGGGAGCTGTTTTTT. Its protein is CASSVTGLATGELFF. The chain is built from TRBV9 and TRBJ2-2; 10 bases line up with TRBD2. J was trimmed by 5 bases and V by 1 base; bases with no gene match: 2. The CDR3 sequence is 15 residues long. Germline assignment: CDR1 SGDLS and CDR2 YYNGEE.

V gene TRBV4-2 combines with J gene TRBJ2-3, with TRBD2 matching 8 bases. Germline trimming cut 0 bases from V and 7 bases from J; bases unmatched to any gene: 12. CDR1 LGHNA and CDR2 YNFKEQ come from the germline V gene. The CDR3 consists of 17 residues. The CDR3 here is CASSQDGTGGPSNTQYF. In DNA form, the CDR3 reads TGTGCCAGCAGCCAAGATGGGACGGGGGGGCCTTCGAATACGCAGTATTTT.

CDR3 sequence (DNA): TGTGCCAGCCGAGGACTAGCGGGGAGGGCCTACAATGAGCAGTTCTTC. It is translated as CASRGLAGRAYNEQFF. The genes are TRBV28 and TRBJ2-1; 12 bases align to TRBD2. CDR1 and CDR2 (germline): MDHEN, SYDVKM. CDR3 length: 16 residues. V shed 8 bases and J 2 bases; nucleotides not matched to a gene: 7.

The chain combines TRBV7-3 with TRBJ2-1, with D perhaps matching TRBD1 (6 bases). CDR1 is SGHTA, CDR2 FQGTGA, per germline. The CDR3 spans 12 residues. V gave up 2 bases and J gave up 10 bases, with 9 bases separating them. The CDR3 DNA reads as TGTGCCAGCAGCTTAGACAGGCGAGAGCAGTTCTTC. Translated: CASSLDRREQFF. Together with reference TRBV7-3 and TRBJ2-1, the CDR3 gives the full variable domain: GAGVSQTPSNKVTEKGKYVELRCDPISGHTALYWYRQSLGQGPEFLIYFQGTGAADDSGLPNDRFFAVRPEGSVSTLKIQRTERGDSAVYLCASSLDRREQFFGPGTRLTVL.

V and J are TRBV19 and TRBJ1-1; TRBD1 agrees at 7 bases. After removal of 3 bases from V and 11 bases from J, the junction contained 18 bases not matched to a gene. This CDR3 has 16 amino acids. CDR1 and CDR2 (germline): LNHDA, SQIVND (reference sequence). The CDR3 is CASSIVPTGQHGAAFF. DNA for the CDR3: TGTGCCAGTAGTATCGTTCCGACAGGGCAACACGGGGCGGCTTTCTTT.

The rearrangement uses TRBV30 and TRBJ1-1, with 8 bases matching TRBD1. This CDR3 spans 15 amino acids. Germline V gene sequence: CDR1 GTSNPN, CDR2 SVGIG (reference sequence). The ends lost 5 bases at V and 1 base at J; junction bases unmatched: 9. In nucleotides, the CDR3 is TGTGCCTGGCAAGCTCCCGGGACAGGGAACACTGAAGCTTTCTTT. It yields the protein CAWQAPGTGNTEAFF.

This clone was picked up one time. V is TRBV6-6 and J is TRBJ2-5; 7 nucleotides align to TRBD2. The CDR3 has 13 residues. CDR1 is MNHNY and CDR2 is SVGAGI in the germline V gene (reference sequence). With V trimmed by 6 bases and J by 2 bases, 3 bases remained unmatched. CDR3 DNA: TGTGCCAGCAGCCTAGCGGATCAAGAGACCCAGTACTTC. It yields the protein CASSLADQETQYF.

To note about this clone: At one of its ends the junction is not consistent with the germline gene, which may arise from a read error. V is TRBV7-3 and J is TRBJ1-2, with D perhaps matching TRBD1 (5 bases). The germline CDR1 and CDR2 sequences are SGHTA and FQGTGA. The CDR3 spans 12 residues. CDR3 in amino acids: CASSLRGEEFFF. The CDR3 DNA sequence: TGTGCCAGCAGCTTAAGAGGGGAGGAGTTCTTCTTC.

The chain employs TRBV4-2 and TRBJ2-3; 15 nucleotides align to TRBD2. Germline CDR1 LGHNA, CDR2 YNFKEQ. This CDR3 is 21 amino acids long. The trim removed 4 bases at V and 6 bases at J, leaving 20 bases unmatched. CDR3: CASSRPSGTSGRPMSHDTQYF. In DNA form, the CDR3 reads TGTGCCAGCAGCCGTCCTAGCGGGACTAGCGGGAGGCCGATGAGTCATGATACGCAGTATTTT.

The V call is TRBV30, the J call TRBJ1-5; D ambiguous. The CDR3 runs to 13 residues. Germline V CDR1 and CDR2: GTSNPN, SVGIG (reference sequence). V was clipped by 1 base and J by 5 bases, with 9 bases between them. CDR3 nucleotide sequence: TGTGCCTGGAGTGCGGGTGTTGATCAGCCCCAGCATTTT. Amino acid sequence: CAWSAGVDQPQHF.

The chain joins TRBV2 to TRBJ1-4; TRBD1 might be the D (5 bases). V was shortened by 3 bases and J by 5 bases, with 10 bases between the two germline ends. The CDR3 has 14 residues. The germline V gene has CDR1 SNHLY and CDR2 FYNNEI. CDR3 nucleotides: TGTGCCAGCAGTGACGGACACCGAAATGAAAAACTGTTTTTT. It is translated as CASSDGHRNEKLFF.

This chain uses TRBV28 with TRBJ2-7; D gene ambiguous. Germline V lookup: CDR1 MDHEN, CDR2 SYDVKM. The CDR3 length is 13 residues. V lost 8 bases and J lost 3, with 14 bases in between. The CDR3 reads CASAPAIIYEQYF. Written as DNA, the CDR3 is TGTGCCAGCGCGCCAGCGATTATCTACGAGCAGTACTTC.

This clone was seen once. The V gene is TRBV28, the J gene TRBJ2-7; no reliable D call. Germline CDR1 and CDR2: MDHEN and SYDVKM. Trimming took off 3 bases at V and 2 bases at J, with 11 bases between the two ends. CDR3 size: 14 residues. The CDR3 region is CASSFNTNTYEQYF. CDR3 in DNA: TGTGCCAGCAGTTTTAACACGAACACCTACGAGCAGTACTTC. The full variable domain, its missing parts supplied by reference TRBV28 and TRBJ2-7, is DVKVTQSSRYLVKRTGEKVFLECVQDMDHENMFWYRQDPGLGLRLIYFSYDVKMKEKGDIPEGYSVSREKKERFSLILESASTNQTSMYLCASSFNTNTYEQYFGPGTRLTVT.

The chain employs TRBV27 and TRBJ1-5; 7 bases map to TRBD1. This CDR3 spans 13 amino acids. CDR1 MNHEY and CDR2 SMNVEV come from the germline V gene (reference sequence). After removal of 6 bases from V and 5 bases from J, the junction contained 4 bases not matched to a gene. The CDR3 is CASRRGQDQPQHF. The DNA of the CDR3 is TGTGCCAGCAGAAGGGGGCAAGATCAGCCCCAGCATTTT.

This sequence joins TRBV4-2 and TRBJ2-6; no firm D call. The V end was cut by 0 bases, the J end by 2 bases, with 11 bases between. CDR3 length equals 17 residues. CDR1 LGHNA and CDR2 YNFKEQ come from the germline V gene. CDR3 region: CASSQEWRNPGANVLTF. The CDR3 region has the DNA TGTGCCAGCAGCCAAGAGTGGCGGAACCCTGGGGCCAACGTCCTGACTTTC.

The genes are TRBV28 and TRBJ2-7; 7 nucleotides match TRBD1. This CDR3 has 15 amino acids. Per the germline V gene, CDR1 is MDHEN and CDR2 is SYDVKM. The ends lost 5 bases at V and 4 bases at J; junction bases unmatched: 11. CDR3 sequence reads: CASSPTGLGKYEQYF. The CDR3 bases are TGTGCCAGCAGTCCGACAGGGTTGGGGAAATACGAGCAGTACTTC.